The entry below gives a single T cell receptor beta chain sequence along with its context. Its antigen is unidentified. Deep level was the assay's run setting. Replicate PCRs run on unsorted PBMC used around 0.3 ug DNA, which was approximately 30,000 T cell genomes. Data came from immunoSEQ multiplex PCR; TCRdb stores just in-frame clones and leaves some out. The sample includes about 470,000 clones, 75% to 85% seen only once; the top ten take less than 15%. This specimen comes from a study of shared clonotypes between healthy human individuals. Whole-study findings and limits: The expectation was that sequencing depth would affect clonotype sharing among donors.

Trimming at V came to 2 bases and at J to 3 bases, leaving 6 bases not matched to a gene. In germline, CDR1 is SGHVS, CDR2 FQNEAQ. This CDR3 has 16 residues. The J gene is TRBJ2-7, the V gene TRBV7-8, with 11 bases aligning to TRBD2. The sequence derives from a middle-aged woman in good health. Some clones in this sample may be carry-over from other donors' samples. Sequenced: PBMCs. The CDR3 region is CASSLWTSGPGYEQYF. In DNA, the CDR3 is TGTGCCAGCAGCTTATGGACTAGCGGGCCCGGCTACGAGCAGTACTTC.